This TCR beta chain originates from a study of blood T cells in healthy people across ages. Study-level results: PBMCs went unsorted, and a conclusive naive versus antigen-experienced comparison was therefore prevented. Older age coincided with a roughly linear decline in TCR beta diversity per million T cells.

A word on this clonotype: Antigen: not known.

CDR3 length: 14 residues. V was pared by 7 bases and J by 4 bases, with 7 bases of the junction left unmatched. Germline V gene lookup returns CDR1 SGHTA and CDR2 FQGNSA. PCR was performed a second time for about 7 to 11 cycles using a sample-barcoded 5' primer and a J-beta primer mix. A template-switch adaptor that had 12 random nucleotides put a tag on each cDNA molecule. TCRdb independently ran MiXCR on the 5' RACE reads; one entry per CDR3 protein. The sample consists of roughly 730,000 distinct CDR3 sequences, roughly three fifths of them appearing once. Per individual sample, total RNA of at least 6 micrograms was extracted.

The TCR originated in a man aged 40-50 years in good health. Sequencing was performed on blood. The chain links TRBV7-2 to TRBJ2-5; TRBD2 matches 9 bases. Here the CDR3 DNA reads TGTGCCAGCACCCTTGTAGCGGGGGCAGAGACCCAGTACTTC. Encoded protein: CASTLVAGAETQYF.